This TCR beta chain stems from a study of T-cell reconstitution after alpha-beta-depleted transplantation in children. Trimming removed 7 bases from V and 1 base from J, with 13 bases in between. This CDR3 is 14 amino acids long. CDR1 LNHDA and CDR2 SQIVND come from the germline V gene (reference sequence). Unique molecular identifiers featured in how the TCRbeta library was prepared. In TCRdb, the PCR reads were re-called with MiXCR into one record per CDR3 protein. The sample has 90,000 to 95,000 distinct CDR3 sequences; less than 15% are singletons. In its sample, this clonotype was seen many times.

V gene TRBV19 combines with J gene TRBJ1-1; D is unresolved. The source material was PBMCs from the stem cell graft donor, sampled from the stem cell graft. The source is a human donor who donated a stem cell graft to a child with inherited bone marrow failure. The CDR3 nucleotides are TGTGCCAGTACCAGACATCTCTCGAACACTGAAGCTTTCTTT. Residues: CASTRHLSNTEAFF.